This TCR beta chain was obtained from a study of cytomegalovirus exposure and HLA in healthy donors. The CDR3 is 14 amino acids. J was trimmed by 6 bases and V by 6 bases; bases with no gene match: 8. Per germline, CDR1 WNHNN and CDR2 SYGVQD (reference sequence). Points from the study as a whole: Reports credit the classifier with highly specific, highly sensitive diagnosis of cytomegalovirus status. In vitro, three CMV-associated chains proved specific for CMV antigens. In an earlier analysis, about 87% or about 30%: the productive usage of most TCR beta V segments.

As to this clone: Its antigen is currently unknown.

This PCR relied on a set of 60 Vbeta primers and 13 Jbeta primers. TCRdb keeps only in-frame clones here, not all; method: immunoSEQ multiplex PCR. This sample has around 300,000 clones, with about 75% found just once. This sequence joins TRBV10-1 and TRBJ2-7; 10 bases line up with TRBD1. Source material: PBMCs. The sequence came from a female donor in good health and CMV-seronegative. CDR3 sequence reads: CASSRDRGVSEQYF. DNA for the CDR3: TGCGCCAGCAGCCGGGACAGGGGAGTTTCCGAGCAGTACTTC.